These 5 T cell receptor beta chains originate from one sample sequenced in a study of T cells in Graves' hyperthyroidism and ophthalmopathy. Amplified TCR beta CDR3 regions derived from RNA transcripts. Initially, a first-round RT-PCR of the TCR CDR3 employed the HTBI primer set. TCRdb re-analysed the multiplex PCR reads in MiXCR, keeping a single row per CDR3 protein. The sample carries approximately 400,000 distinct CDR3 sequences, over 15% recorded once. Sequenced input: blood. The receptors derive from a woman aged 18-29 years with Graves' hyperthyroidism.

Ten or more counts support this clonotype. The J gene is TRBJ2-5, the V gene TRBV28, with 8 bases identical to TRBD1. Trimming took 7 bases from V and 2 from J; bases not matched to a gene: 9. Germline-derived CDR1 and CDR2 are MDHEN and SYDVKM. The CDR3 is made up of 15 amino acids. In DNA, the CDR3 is TGTGCCAGCACTCCGGGACAGGACTCACAAGAGACCCAGTACTTC. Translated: CASTPGQDSQETQYF.

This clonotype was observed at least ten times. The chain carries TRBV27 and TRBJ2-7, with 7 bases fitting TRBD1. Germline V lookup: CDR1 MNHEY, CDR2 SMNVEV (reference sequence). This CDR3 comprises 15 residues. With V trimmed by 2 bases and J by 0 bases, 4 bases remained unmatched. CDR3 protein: CASSLRWDSSYEQYF. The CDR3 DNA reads TGTGCCAGCAGTTTACGTTGGGACAGCTCCTACGAGCAGTACTTC.

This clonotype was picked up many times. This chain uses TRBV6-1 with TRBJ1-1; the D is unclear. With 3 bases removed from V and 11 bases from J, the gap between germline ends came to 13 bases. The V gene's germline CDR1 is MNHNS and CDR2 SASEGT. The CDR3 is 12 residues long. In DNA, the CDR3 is TGTGCCAGCAGTGAGGTAAGGGCGACGGCTTTCTTT. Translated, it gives CASSEVRATAFF.

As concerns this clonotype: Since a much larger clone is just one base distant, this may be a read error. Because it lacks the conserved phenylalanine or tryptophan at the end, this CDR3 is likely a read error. The CDR3: CASSLYGRGGGYTS. CDR3 in DNA: TGTGCCAGCAGCTTATATGGCAGGGGAGGCGGCTACACCTCC. The J gene is TRBJ1-2, the V gene TRBV7-9; possibly TRBD1 for D (6 bases). Germline CDR1 and CDR2: SEHNR and FQNEAQ (reference sequence). Deletions cut 2 bases from V and 8 bases from J, with 15 bases between. This CDR3 contains 14 residues.

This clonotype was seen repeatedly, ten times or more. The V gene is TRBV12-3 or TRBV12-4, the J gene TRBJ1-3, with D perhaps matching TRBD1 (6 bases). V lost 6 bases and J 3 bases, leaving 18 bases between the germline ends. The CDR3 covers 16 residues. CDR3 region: CASRPQPGAIGNTIYF. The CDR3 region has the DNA TGTGCCAGCAGGCCACAACCGGGGGCGATTGGAAACACCATATATTTT.